This T cell receptor beta chain derives from a study of T cell repertoires in cytomegalovirus infection (dated 2019 in TCRdb). Notes on the research overall: Because public TCR beta signatures pointed to carriage of CMV infection together with the matching HLA type, the HLA type of each donor mattered for the analysis. The research as a whole found: In the ex vivo response, HLA-C-restricted CMV-specific TCR beta clonotypes were dominant, and in two of eight donors the single most frequent clonotype came from this HLA-C-restricted group. Carriers of CMV infection plus the relevant HLA type were discriminated by the cumulative frequency of public TCR beta family members in the study cohort and in an independent approximately 360-donor cohort.

Sequenced on an Illumina HiSeq 1500. In TCRdb, the public reads were trimmed at Q25 with fastp and aligned with MiXCR, with productive beta chains retained. Each entry is one CDR3 protein sequence, shown with its most common DNA and genes. The sample data list roughly 640,000 distinct CDR3 sequences, and roughly 26% of these were observed just once. 6.5% to 10% of the sample is in the top ten clones. With respect to this clonotype: The antigen it binds to is not known. This may be a read error: a much more frequent sequence differs by one nucleotide.

The cysteine opens and the phenylalanine closes a CDR3 of 15 amino acids. This entry keeps only the CDR3 DNA: 45 bases, framed from base 1. The germline V gene gives CDR1 as MDHEN and CDR2 as SYDVKM. This receptor was identified in a human donor in good health (CMV status not recorded). Some clones in this sample may be carry-over from other donors' samples. The V and J genes are TRBV28 and TRBJ2-3; D gene: possibly TRBD2, on 7 matching bases. Sequences were obtained from CD8+ T cells from PBMCs. The CDR3 protein is CASRNRAGAHDTQFF. The DNA sequence is given as TGTGCCAGCAGAAATCGGGCGGGGGCGCATGATACGCAGTTTTTT. Where the CDR3 stops, the reference TRBV28 and TRBJ2-3 genes take over; the full variable domain is DVKVTQSSRYLVKRTGEKVFLECVQDMDHENMFWYRQDPGLGLRLIYFSYDVKMKEKGDIPEGYSVSREKKERFSLILESASTNQTSMYLCASRNRAGAHDTQFFGPGTRLTVL.